The text below deals with one T cell receptor beta chain. Data came from immunoSEQ multiplex PCR; TCRdb stores just in-frame clones and leaves some out. There are roughly 250,000 clones in the sample; about 89% occur only once, and about 0.8% lies in the top ten. The CDR3 spans 14 residues. Between the trimmed V and J ends, which lost 1 base and 6 bases, there was a span of 12 bases. Germline assignment: CDR1 SGHAT and CDR2 FQNNGV. The record originates from a study of blood T cell repertoires in COVID-19. This clonotype was sampled from a man under 40 with acute or convalescent COVID-19. Sequencing was done on a sample of peripheral blood. The chain joins TRBV11-2 to TRBJ2-5; TRBD1 might be the D (5 bases). CDR3 loop: CASSLGGRAKTQYF. Written as DNA, the CDR3 is TGTGCCAGCAGCTTAGGTGGCAGGGCGAAGACCCAGTACTTC.